The rows below give T cell receptor beta chains drawn from one sample of a study of blood T cell repertoires in COVID-19. Profiled with immunoSEQ multiplex PCR; TCRdb holds only in-frame clones, not every one. The sample holds under 250,000 clones, approximately 84% seen once. Material for sequencing was PBMCs or T cells enriched from blood (not recorded which). These receptors were collected from a man between 35 and 55 years old who had recovered from COVID-19. Both conserved end residues are part of each CDR3. The D gene is left open where the match is weak. For some rows the clone size is stated as once, few or many, or as a class when expanded; others skip it.

many	TRBV4-3	NA	TRBJ2-5	TGCGCCAGCAGCCGCGCTATCCAGGAAGAGACCCAGTACTTC	CASSRAIQEETQYF
NA	TRBV14	NA	TRBJ1-1	TGTGCCAGCAGCCCAGCGGGGCGGTCTGGGGCTTTCTTT	CASSPAGRSGAFF
once	TRBV4-1	NA	TRBJ1-5	TGCGCCAGCAGCCAAGTTAAGCCCCAGCATTTT	CASSQVKPQHF
NA	TRBV10-2	TRBD2	TRBJ2-3	TGCGCCAGCGGGCTAGCGGGAGGGCCTGTAGATACGCAGTATTTT	CASGLAGGPVDTQYF
NA	TRBV30	TRBD2	TRBJ2-5	TGTGCCTGGCACGGCGGGGGACCCTTCCAAGAGACCCAGTACTTC	CAWHGGGPFQETQYF
NA	TRBV5-1	NA	TRBJ2-7	TGCGCCAGCAGCTTTGGAACGGGTAGCTCCTACGAGCAGTACTTC	CASSFGTGSSYEQYF
NA	TRBV5-5	TRBD2	TRBJ2-7	TGTGCCAGCAGCTTAGGGACTAGCGGGAGGGTTATCTACGAGCAGTACTTC	CASSLGTSGRVIYEQYF
NA	TRBV11-2	NA	TRBJ1-2	TGTGCCAGCAGCTCGAGCAGGGACTATGGCTACACCTTC	CASSSSRDYGYTF
once	TRBV6-5	TRBD1	TRBJ2-7	TGTGCCAGCAGGGAGAGGACAGGGGGCCACGAGCAGTACTTC	CASRERTGGHEQYF
NA	TRBV5-1	TRBD2	TRBJ2-4	TGCGCCAGCAGCGACGGACTAGCGGGCGACATTCAGTACTTC	CASSDGLAGDIQYF
once	TRBV15	NA	TRBJ2-1	TGTGCCACCAGCTTATTACTATACAATGAGCAGTTCTTC	CATSLLLYNEQFF
NA	TRBV5-1	TRBD1	TRBJ2-2	TGCGCCAGCAGCCTAGACAGGGAGCCCGGGGAGCTGTTTTTT	CASSLDREPGELFF
NA	TRBV12-5	NA	TRBJ1-3	TGTGCTAGTGGTTCCGACAGCTCTGGAAACACCATATATTTT	CASGSDSSGNTIYF
few	TRBV28	NA	TRBJ1-6	TGTGCCAGCTTGGGCAGGGTTAATTCACCCCTCCACTTT	CASLGRVNSPLHF
NA	TRBV2	TRBD1	TRBJ2-7	TGTGCCAGCAGTGAACAGGGGGCCCAGTACGAGCAGTACTTC	CASSEQGAQYEQYF
NA	TRBV28	NA	TRBJ1-2	TGTGCCAGCAGTTTACGGTATGGCTACACCTTC	CASSLRYGYTF
NA	TRBV7-8	TRBD2	TRBJ2-5	TGTGCCAGCAGCTTAGCGTGGCGGGGGGGTGAGGAGACCCAGTACTTC	CASSLAWRGGEETQYF
NA	TRBV5-1	TRBD1	TRBJ2-7	TGCGCCAGCAGACGGGACAGACAAGCCTACGAGCAGTACTTC	CASRRDRQAYEQYF
NA	TRBV18	TRBD2	TRBJ2-1	TGTGCCAGCTCACGGGGGACTAGCGGGGGGAATGAGCAGTTCTTC	CASSRGTSGGNEQFF
few	TRBV9	TRBD1	TRBJ1-1	TGTGCCAGCAGCGCCTGGACAGGGAATCTGAACACTGAAGCTTTCTTT	CASSAWTGNLNTEAFF
NA	TRBV27	NA	TRBJ2-2	TGTGCCAGCAGTTTATCGCGCGTGGCCGGGGAGCTGTTTTTT	CASSLSRVAGELFF
NA	TRBV7-9	TRBD2	TRBJ2-7	TGTGCCAGCAGGTCTAGCGGGGGGAATCCCTACGAGCAGTACTTC	CASRSSGGNPYEQYF
NA	TRBV25-1	TRBD1	TRBJ2-1	TGTGCCAGCAGTGGGTCACAGGGGACCCCTTCCTCCTACAATGAGCAGTTCTTC	CASSGSQGTPSSYNEQFF
NA	TRBV12-3/TRBV12-4	TRBD1	TRBJ1-1	TGTGCCAGCAGTTTGGACAGGGTAGGGGAAGCTTTCTTT	CASSLDRVGEAFF
NA	TRBV29-1	NA	TRBJ2-1	TGCAGCGTTGCGCGGGGAGATGAGCAGTTCTTC	CSVARGDEQFF
NA	TRBV28	NA	TRBJ2-5	TGTGCCAGCACGTTCCCTTACCAAGAGACCCAGTACTTC	CASTFPYQETQYF
NA	TRBV7-9	TRBD1	TRBJ1-2	TGTGCCAGCAGCCTTGGACAGGGCTATGGCTACACCTTC	CASSLGQGYGYTF
few	TRBV2	NA	TRBJ1-5	TGTGCCAGCAGTGAAGAAGGTCGTGGCCGGGGGCAGCCCCAGCATTTT	CASSEEGRGRGQPQHF
NA	TRBV5-6	TRBD2	TRBJ2-7	TGTGCCAGCAGCCCAGGGGGACTAGCGGTCTCCTACGAGCAGTACTTC	CASSPGGLAVSYEQYF
NA	TRBV4-2	NA	TRBJ2-7	TGTGCCAGCAGCCAAGTGGGGGGACAGTACGAGCAGTACTTC	CASSQVGGQYEQYF
NA	TRBV6-2/TRBV6-3	NA	TRBJ1-1	TGTGCCAGCAGTCTTGGGACTGCGGAAACTGAAGCTTTCTTT	CASSLGTAETEAFF
NA	TRBV5-1	NA	TRBJ2-7	TGCGCCAGCAGGCTCAGGGGAGGGAACGAGCAGTACTTC	CASRLRGGNEQYF
NA	TRBV7-3	NA	TRBJ2-2	TGTGCCAGCAGCTTAGGTCTAGTAGGCGGGGAGCTGTTTTTT	CASSLGLVGGELFF
NA	TRBV7-2	NA	TRBJ1-3	TGTGCCAGCAGCCCCGTAAGAGGGCCTGGAAACACCATATATTTT	CASSPVRGPGNTIYF
NA	TRBV11-2	TRBD1	TRBJ1-2	TGTGCCAGCAGCTCTAGGGACAGAAATGGCTACACCTTC	CASSSRDRNGYTF
few	TRBV27	NA	TRBJ1-1	TGTGCCAGCAGTTTTCGGGGGATGAACACTGAAGCTTTCTTT	CASSFRGMNTEAFF
NA	TRBV5-1	NA	TRBJ1-4	TGCGCCAGCAGATCTCACGGACAGTCTAATGAAAAACTGTTTTTT	CASRSHGQSNEKLFF
few	TRBV28	NA	TRBJ1-1	TGTGCCAGCAGTTTATTAGCCGACAGACACACTGAAGCTTTCTTT	CASSLLADRHTEAFF
NA	TRBV18	NA	TRBJ1-1	TGTGCCAGCTCGTCGGGACACCCGGGCACTGAAGCTTTCTTT	CASSSGHPGTEAFF
NA	TRBV7-9	TRBD2	TRBJ2-1	TGTGCCAGCAGCTTAGCGGGGGGGGTCTCCTACAATGAGCAGTTCTTC	CASSLAGGVSYNEQFF
NA	TRBV7-9	NA	TRBJ1-6	TGTGCCAGCAGCTGGGCCAGCTCCTATAATTCACCCCTCCACTTT	CASSWASSYNSPLHF
NA	TRBV10-3	TRBD1	TRBJ2-2	TGTGCCTCCAACCCCCTACAGGGGAACGGGGAGCTGTTTTTT	CASNPLQGNGELFF
NA	TRBV29-1	TRBD2	TRBJ2-1	TGCAGCGTTGAGGGGGGGTCCTTCTACAATGAGCAGTTCTTC	CSVEGGSFYNEQFF
NA	TRBV7-2	TRBD2	TRBJ2-1	TGTGCCAGCAGCTTAGTTTTCAGTCGCGGGAGCCACAATGAGCAGTTCTTC	CASSLVFSRGSHNEQFF
NA	TRBV3-1/TRBV3-2	NA	TRBJ1-6	TGTGCCAGCAGCCAAGACTTCCGCTCCTATAATTCACCCCTCCACTTT	CASSQDFRSYNSPLHF
NA	TRBV12-3/TRBV12-4	NA	TRBJ1-4	TGTGCCAGCAGCCAGGGCTCCGAAAAACTGTTTTTT	CASSQGSEKLFF
once	TRBV6-5	TRBD2	TRBJ2-7	TGTGCCAGCAGGCTAGCGGGAGGGACCTCCTACGAGCAGTACTTC	CASRLAGGTSYEQYF
NA	TRBV19	NA	TRBJ1-2	TGTGCCAGTAGTATCTCAGGGCATGGCTACACCTTC	CASSISGHGYTF
NA	TRBV28	NA	TRBJ1-6	TGTGCCAGCAGTTTATTAGGAAGGAGCTCCTATAATTCACCCCTCCACTTT	CASSLLGRSSYNSPLHF